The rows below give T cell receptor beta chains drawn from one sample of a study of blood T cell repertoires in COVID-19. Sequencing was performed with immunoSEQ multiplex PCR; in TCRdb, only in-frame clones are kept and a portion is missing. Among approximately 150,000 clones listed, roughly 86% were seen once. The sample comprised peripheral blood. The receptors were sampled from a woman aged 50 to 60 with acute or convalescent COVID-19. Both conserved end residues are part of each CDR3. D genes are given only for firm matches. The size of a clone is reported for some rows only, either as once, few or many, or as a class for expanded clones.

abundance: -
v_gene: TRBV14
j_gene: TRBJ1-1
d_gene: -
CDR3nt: TGTGCCAGCAGCCATCCCCGGACTGAAGCTTTCTTT
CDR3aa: CASSHPRTEAFF

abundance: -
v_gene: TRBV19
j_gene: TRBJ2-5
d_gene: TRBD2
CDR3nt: TGTGCCAGTAGTCTTACGGGAGGGCAAGAGACCCAGTACTTC
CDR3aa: CASSLTGGQETQYF

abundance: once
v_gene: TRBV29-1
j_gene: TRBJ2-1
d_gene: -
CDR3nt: TGCAGCGTTGGGATCCAGGTTTACAATGAGCAGTTCTTC
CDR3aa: CSVGIQVYNEQFF

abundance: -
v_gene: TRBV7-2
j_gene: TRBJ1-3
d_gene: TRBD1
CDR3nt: TGTGCCAGCAGCCAACAGGGGGCTGGAAACACCATATATTTT
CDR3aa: CASSQQGAGNTIYF

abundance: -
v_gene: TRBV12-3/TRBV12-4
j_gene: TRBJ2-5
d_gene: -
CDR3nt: TGTGCCAGCAGTTCCACTAGAGTCGAGACCCAGTACTTC
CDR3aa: CASSSTRVETQYF

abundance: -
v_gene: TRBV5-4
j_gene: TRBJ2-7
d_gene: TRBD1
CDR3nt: TGTGCCAGCAGCTGGGACAGGGGGGCCTACGAGCAGTACTTC
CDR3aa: CASSWDRGAYEQYF

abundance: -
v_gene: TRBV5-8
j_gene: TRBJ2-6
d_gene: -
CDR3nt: TGTGCCAGCAGCTTGGAGAGTCCCTCCTCTGGGGCCAACGTCCTGACTTTC
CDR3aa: CASSLESPSSGANVLTF

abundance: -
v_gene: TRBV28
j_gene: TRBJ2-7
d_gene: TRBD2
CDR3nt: TGTGCCAGCAGTTTCTGGGGGAGGGCAGGGCACGACGAGCAGTACTTC
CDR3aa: CASSFWGRAGHDEQYF

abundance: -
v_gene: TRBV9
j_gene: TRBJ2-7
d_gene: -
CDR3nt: TGTGCCAGCAGCGTTGCATGGCCTAGGGGTGAGCAGTACTTC
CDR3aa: CASSVAWPRGEQYF

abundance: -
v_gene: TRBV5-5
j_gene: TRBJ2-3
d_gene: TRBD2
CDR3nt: TGTGCCAGCAGCTTGGCCAGCGGGGCCCAAATTACGCAGTATTTT
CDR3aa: CASSLASGAQITQYF

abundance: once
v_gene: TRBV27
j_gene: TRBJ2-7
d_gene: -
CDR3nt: TGTGCCAGCAGTTTATGGGCCACGGGGAGAGGGACCTACGAGCAGTACTTC
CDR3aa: CASSLWATGRGTYEQYF

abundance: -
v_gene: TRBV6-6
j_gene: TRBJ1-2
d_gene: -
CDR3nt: TGTGCCAGCAGCCGGGTCCTAACCTACACCTTC
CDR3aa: CASSRVLTYTF

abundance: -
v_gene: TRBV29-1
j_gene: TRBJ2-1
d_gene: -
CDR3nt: TGCAGCGTTGACACAGGCAATGAGCAGTTCTTC
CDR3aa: CSVDTGNEQFF

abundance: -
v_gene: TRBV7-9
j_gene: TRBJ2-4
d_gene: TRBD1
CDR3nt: TGTGCCAGCAGCTTACTTTCGGGACAGGGACTGGAGAGCAAAAACATTCAGTACTTC
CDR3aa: CASSLLSGQGLESKNIQYF

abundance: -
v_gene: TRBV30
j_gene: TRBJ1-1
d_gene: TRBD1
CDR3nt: TGTGCCTGGAGTTCCGGGACAGGGGCTGGAGGTAACACTGAAGCTTTCTTT
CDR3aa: CAWSSGTGAGGNTEAFF

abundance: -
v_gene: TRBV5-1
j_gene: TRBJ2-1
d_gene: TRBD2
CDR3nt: TGCGCCAGCAGCCTAATAGCGGGAGACTACAATGAGCAGTTCTTC
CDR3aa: CASSLIAGDYNEQFF

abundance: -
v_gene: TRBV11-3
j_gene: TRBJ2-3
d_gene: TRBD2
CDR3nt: TGTGCCAGCAGCTTGACTAGCGGGAGATCCTATACGCAGTATTTT
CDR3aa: CASSLTSGRSYTQYF

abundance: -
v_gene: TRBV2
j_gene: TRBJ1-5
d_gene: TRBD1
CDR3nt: TGTGCCAGCAGATCTAACAGGGGTAATCAGCCCCAGCATTTT
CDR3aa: CASRSNRGNQPQHF

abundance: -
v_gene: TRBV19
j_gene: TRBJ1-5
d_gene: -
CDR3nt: TGTGCCAGTAGGGAACAGGGTAGCAATCAGCCCCAGCATTTT
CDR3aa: CASREQGSNQPQHF

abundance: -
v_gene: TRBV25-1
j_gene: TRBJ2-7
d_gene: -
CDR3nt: TGTGCCAGCAGTAGGGGGTACGAGCAGTACTTC
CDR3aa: CASSRGYEQYF

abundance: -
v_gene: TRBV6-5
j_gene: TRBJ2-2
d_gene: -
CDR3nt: TGTGCCAGCATCTTTTCAGGGGCCTTCACCGGGGAGCTGTTTTTT
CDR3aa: CASIFSGAFTGELFF

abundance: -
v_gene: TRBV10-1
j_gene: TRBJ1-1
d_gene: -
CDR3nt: TGCGCCAGCAGTGAGGGGGGGGCAGTTGAAGCTTTCTTT
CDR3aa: CASSEGGAVEAFF

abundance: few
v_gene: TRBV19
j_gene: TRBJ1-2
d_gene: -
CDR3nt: TGTGCCAGTAGTATCCCGGTTTCCTTCTCTGGCTACACCTTC
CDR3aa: CASSIPVSFSGYTF

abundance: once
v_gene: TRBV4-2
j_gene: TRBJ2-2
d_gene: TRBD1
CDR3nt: TGTGCCAGCAGCATCCGGACAGGCTACACCGGGGAGCTGTTTTTT
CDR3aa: CASSIRTGYTGELFF

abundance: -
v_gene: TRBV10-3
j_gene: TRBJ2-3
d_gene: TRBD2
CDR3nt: TGTGCCACCGGATTAGCGGGGGATAACACAGATACGCAGTATTTT
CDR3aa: CATGLAGDNTDTQYF

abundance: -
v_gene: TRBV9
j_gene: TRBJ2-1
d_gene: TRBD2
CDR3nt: TGTGCCAGCAGCGTAGCTGTTGGCGGGAGCTCCTACAATGAGCAGTTCTTC
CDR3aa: CASSVAVGGSSYNEQFF

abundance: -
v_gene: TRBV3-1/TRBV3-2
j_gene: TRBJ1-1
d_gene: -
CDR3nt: TGTGCCAGCAGCCAAGATCAGCAGGTGTGGAACACTGAAGCTTTCTTT
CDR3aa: CASSQDQQVWNTEAFF

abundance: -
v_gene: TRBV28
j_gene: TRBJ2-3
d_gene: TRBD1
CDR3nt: TGTGCCAGCAGTTTGAGGGGGACAGGGCGCACAGATACGCAGTATTTT
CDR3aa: CASSLRGTGRTDTQYF

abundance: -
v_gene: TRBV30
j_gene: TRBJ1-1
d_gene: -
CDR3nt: TGTGCCTGGAGCGAAGTAACCGGTGAAGCTTTCTTT
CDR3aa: CAWSEVTGEAFF

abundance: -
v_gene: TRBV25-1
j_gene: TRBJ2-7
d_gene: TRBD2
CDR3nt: TGTGCCAGCAGTGAGACCCGGACTAGCGGGCAAAGATACGAGCAGTACTTC
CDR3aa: CASSETRTSGQRYEQYF

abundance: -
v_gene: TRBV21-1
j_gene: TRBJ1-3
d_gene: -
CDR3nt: TGTGCCAGCAGCACCTCTACCGACAGGGCTGGAAACACCATATATTTT
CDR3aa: CASSTSTDRAGNTIYF

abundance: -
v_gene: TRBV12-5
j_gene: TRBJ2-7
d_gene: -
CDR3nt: TGTGCTAGTGGTTCGGAGACTAGACACGAGCAGTACTTC
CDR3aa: CASGSETRHEQYF

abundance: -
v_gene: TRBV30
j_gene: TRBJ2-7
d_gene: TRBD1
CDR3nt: TGTGCCTGGAGTCGCGACAGGGGCCCATCCTACGAGCAGTACTTC
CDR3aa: CAWSRDRGPSYEQYF

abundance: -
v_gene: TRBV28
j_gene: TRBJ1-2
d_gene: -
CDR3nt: TGTGCCAGCAGGGGTACAGGTAACTATGGCTACACCTTC
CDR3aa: CASRGTGNYGYTF

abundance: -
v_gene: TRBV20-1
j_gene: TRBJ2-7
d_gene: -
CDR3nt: TGCAGTGCTAGTCGGGAGTTCTACGAGCAGTACTTC
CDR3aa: CSASREFYEQYF